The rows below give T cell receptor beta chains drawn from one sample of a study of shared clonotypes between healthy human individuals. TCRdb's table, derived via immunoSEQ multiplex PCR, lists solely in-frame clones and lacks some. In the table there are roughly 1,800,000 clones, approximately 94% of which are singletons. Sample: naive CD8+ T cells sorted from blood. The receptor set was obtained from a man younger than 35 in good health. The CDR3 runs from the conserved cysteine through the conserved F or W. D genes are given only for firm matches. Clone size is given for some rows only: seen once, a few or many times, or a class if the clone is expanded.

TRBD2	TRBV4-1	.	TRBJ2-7	CASSQLTSGRPYEQYF	TGCGCCAGCAGCCAACTAACTAGCGGGCGTCCCTACGAGCAGTACTTC
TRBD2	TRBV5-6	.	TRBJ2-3	CASSLLLAGLYTQYF	TGTGCCAGCAGCTTATTACTAGCGGGGTTATATACGCAGTATTTT
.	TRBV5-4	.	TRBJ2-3	CASSLGSGGDTQYF	TGTGCCAGCAGCTTGGGTAGCGGAGGAGATACGCAGTATTTT
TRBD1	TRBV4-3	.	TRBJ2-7	CASSPGQEAYEQYF	TGCGCCAGCAGCCCTGGACAGGAGGCCTACGAGCAGTACTTC
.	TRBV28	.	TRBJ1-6	CASSFSDGDSPLHF	TGTGCCAGCAGTTTCTCGGACGGGGATTCACCCCTCCACTTT
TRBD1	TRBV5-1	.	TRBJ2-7	CASTPLPDRGYEQYF	TGCGCCAGCACCCCATTACCAGACAGGGGCTACGAGCAGTACTTC
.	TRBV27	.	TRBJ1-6	CASSLGSSPLHF	TGTGCCAGCAGTTTAGGCAGTTCCCCCCTCCACTTT
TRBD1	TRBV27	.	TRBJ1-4	CASRRGTGGLATNEKLFF	TGTGCCAGCAGGCGCGGGACAGGGGGCCTTGCAACTAATGAAAAACTGTTTTTT
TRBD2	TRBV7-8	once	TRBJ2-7	CASSPKLAGGLHEQYF	TGTGCCAGCAGCCCGAAGCTAGCGGGAGGGCTACACGAGCAGTACTTC
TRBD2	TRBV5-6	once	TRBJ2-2	CASSAGLAGGTGELFF	TGTGCCAGCAGCGCGGGACTAGCGGGAGGCACCGGGGAGCTGTTTTTT
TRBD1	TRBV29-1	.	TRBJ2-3	CSVEETGQGSTDTQYF	TGCAGCGTTGAGGAAACCGGACAGGGGAGCACAGATACGCAGTATTTT
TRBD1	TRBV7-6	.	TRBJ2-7	CASSLGGTEYEQYF	TGTGCCAGCAGCTTAGGGGGGACAGAGTACGAGCAGTACTTC
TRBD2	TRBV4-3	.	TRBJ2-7	CASSQGWVSGIDEQYF	TGCGCCAGCAGCCAAGGGTGGGTTAGCGGGATCGACGAGCAGTACTTC
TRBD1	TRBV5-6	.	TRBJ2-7	CASSLSGTVYEQYF	TGTGCCAGCAGCCTCTCCGGGACAGTATACGAGCAGTACTTC
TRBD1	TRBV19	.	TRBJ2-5	CASSTDREEETQYF	TGTGCCAGTAGTACTGACAGGGAAGAGGAGACCCAGTACTTC
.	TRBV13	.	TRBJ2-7	CASSHGRTYEQYF	TGTGCCAGCAGCCACGGACGGACCTACGAGCAGTACTTC